The TCR beta chain under discussion was sequenced for a study of T cells in Graves' hyperthyroidism and ophthalmopathy. Graves' hyperthyroidism showing no ophthalmopathy progression within 18 months was considered stable. Study-level results: Model predictions of ophthalmopathy came a median around 6.5 months before onset. Patients with ophthalmopathy were separated from those with stable hyperthyroidism by a 13 V-J model.

Germline-derived CDR1 and CDR2 are DFQATT and SNEGSKA (reference sequence). The CDR3 is 18 residues long. The trim removed 5 bases at V and 2 bases at J, leaving 13 bases unmatched. A remark on this clonotype: What it binds is unknown.

Amplification of TCR beta CDR3 regions used RNA as the template. A first-round RT-PCR of the TCR CDR3 used the HTBI primer set. TCRdb redid the calling of the multiplex PCR reads with MiXCR, one entry per CDR3 protein. The data hold approximately 590,000 distinct CDR3 sequences, with approximately 14% observed a single time. This chain uses TRBV20-1 with TRBJ2-1; 12 positions match TRBD2. Sequenced sample: blood. This sequence originates from a woman in her thirties with Graves' hyperthyroidism. The CDR3 here is CSAPGLAGGTPAYNEQFF. DNA of the CDR3: TGCAGTGCTCCGGGACTAGCGGGTGGGACCCCGGCCTACAATGAGCAGTTCTTC.